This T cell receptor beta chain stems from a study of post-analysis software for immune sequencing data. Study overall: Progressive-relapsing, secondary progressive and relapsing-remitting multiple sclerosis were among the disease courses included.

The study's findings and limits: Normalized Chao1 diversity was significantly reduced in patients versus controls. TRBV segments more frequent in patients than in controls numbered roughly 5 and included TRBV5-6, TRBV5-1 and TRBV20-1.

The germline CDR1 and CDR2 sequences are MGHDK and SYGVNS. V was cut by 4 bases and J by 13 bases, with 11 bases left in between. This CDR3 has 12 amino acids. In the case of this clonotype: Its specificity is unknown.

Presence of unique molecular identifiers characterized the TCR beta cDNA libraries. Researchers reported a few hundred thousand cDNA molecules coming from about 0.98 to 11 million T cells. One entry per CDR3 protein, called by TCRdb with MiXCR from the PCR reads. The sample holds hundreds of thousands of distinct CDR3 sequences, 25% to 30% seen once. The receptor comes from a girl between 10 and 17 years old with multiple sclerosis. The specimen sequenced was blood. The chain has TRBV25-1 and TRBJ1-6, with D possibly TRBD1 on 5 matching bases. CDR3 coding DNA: TGTGCCAGCAGTGGATGGGGCCGGCCCCTCCACTTT. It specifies CASSGWGRPLHF.